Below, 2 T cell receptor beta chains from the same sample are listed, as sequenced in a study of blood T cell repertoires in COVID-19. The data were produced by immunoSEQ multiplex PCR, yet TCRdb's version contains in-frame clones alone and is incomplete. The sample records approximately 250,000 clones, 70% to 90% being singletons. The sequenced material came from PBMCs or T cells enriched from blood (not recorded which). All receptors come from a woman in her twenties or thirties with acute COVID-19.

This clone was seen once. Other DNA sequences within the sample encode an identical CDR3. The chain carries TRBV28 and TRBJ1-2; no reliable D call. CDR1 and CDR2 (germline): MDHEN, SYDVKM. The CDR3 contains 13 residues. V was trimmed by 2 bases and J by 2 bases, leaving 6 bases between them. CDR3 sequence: CASSLGQNYGYTF. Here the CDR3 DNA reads TGTGCCAGCAGTTTAGGGCAGAACTATGGCTACACCTTC.

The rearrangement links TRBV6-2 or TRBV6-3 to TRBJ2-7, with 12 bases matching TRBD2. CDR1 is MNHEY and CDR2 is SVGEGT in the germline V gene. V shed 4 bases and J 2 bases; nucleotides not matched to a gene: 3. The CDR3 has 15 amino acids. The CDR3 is CASSSGTSGPYEQYF. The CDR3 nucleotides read TGTGCCAGCAGTTCCGGGACTAGCGGGCCCTACGAGCAGTACTTC.